This T cell receptor (beta chain) was obtained from a study of spatial heterogeneity in lung cancer. Overall study: Alpha-chain sequences were detected in numbers that were consistently lower than beta-chain sequences. In the raw reads, each unique TCR and UMI combination was present more than ten times on average.

CDR1 SGHTA and CDR2 FQGNSA come from the germline V gene. Trimming removed 5 bases at V and 4 bases at J, with 11 bases between. The CDR3 extends over 13 amino acids. Whole-study results and caveats: Blood carried ubiquitous expanded tumor TCRs more at resection than follow-up.

In the case of this clonotype: Its antigen is as yet unknown.

Described time point: sample taken at primary tumor resection. No cells were sorted before sequencing. The whole RNA sequenced was extracted from tumor, nontumor lung or frozen PBMC. TCRdb reanalysed the 5' RACE reads using MiXCR and keeps one entry per CDR3 protein. The sample has 1,500 to 2,000 distinct CDR3 sequences, 18% seen once. Here the sequenced sample was PBMCs, taken at surgery. This clonotype was sampled from a male donor with early-stage non-small cell lung cancer. This chain uses TRBV7-2 with TRBJ2-5; no reliable D call. CDR3 amino acids: CASSPRRLETQYF. CDR3 nucleotide sequence: TGTGCCAGCAGCCCCCGGCGTTTAGAGACCCAGTACTTC.